Below, 32 T cell receptor beta chains from the same sample are listed, as sequenced in a study of spatial heterogeneity in lung cancer. The time point denotes: sample taken at primary tumor resection. Frozen PBMC, nontumor lung or tumor provided whole RNA, which was sequenced unsorted. Each CDR3 protein gets one entry after TCRdb re-called the 5' RACE reads with MiXCR. The profile shows about 92,000 distinct CDR3 sequences, 9.5% to 15% of them singletons. Sequenced material: PBMCs, taken at surgery. These receptors were taken from a male donor with early-stage non-small cell lung cancer.

The gene calls are TRBV6-6 and TRBJ2-5; 10 nucleotides align to TRBD2. CDR3 length equals 17 residues. CDR1 MNHNY and CDR2 SVGAGI come from the germline V gene (reference sequence). Trimming at V came to 4 bases and at J to 6 bases, leaving 14 bases not matched to a gene. CDR3 in amino acids: CASSSSSSGGDFKTQYF. The CDR3, as DNA: TGTGCCAGCAGTTCCTCATCTAGCGGGGGAGACTTTAAGACCCAGTACTTC.

This clonotype was counted a few times. This sequence joins TRBV7-9 and TRBJ2-2; D is unresolved. V lost 5 bases to trimming and J lost 6 bases, with 7 bases between them. Germline CDR1 reads SEHNR; CDR2 reads FQNEAQ (reference sequence). The CDR3 runs to 12 residues. The CDR3 bases are TGTGCCAGCAGCCCGGTCTCCGGGGAGCTGTTTTTT. The encoded protein is CASSPVSGELFF.

This rearrangement joins TRBV7-2 to TRBJ2-3; the match to TRBD2 covers 9 bases. CDR1 is SGHTA and CDR2 is FQGNSA in the germline V gene. The CDR3 is made up of 17 amino acids. The V and J ends lost 3 bases and 4 bases, in that order; junction bases with no gene match: 11. The CDR3 DNA sequence: TGTGCCAGCAGCTTTCGCTTGCGGGGGGGCCGCGCAGATACGCAGTATTTT. Protein sequence: CASSFRLRGGRADTQYF. Filled out from reference TRBV7-2 and TRBJ2-3, the complete variable domain reads GAGVSQSPSNKVTEKGKDVELRCDPISGHTALYWYRQSLGQGLEFLIYFQGNSAPDKSGLPSDRFSAERTGGSVSTLTIQRTQQEDSAVYLCASSFRLRGGRADTQYFGPGTRLTVL.

This clonotype was seen repeatedly, ten times or more. This sequence joins TRBV5-1 and TRBJ2-7, with D possibly being TRBD2 (5 bases). The CDR3 consists of 14 residues. Germline-derived CDR1 and CDR2 are SGHRS and YFSETQ. Trimming took off 4 bases at V and 0 bases at J, with 11 bases between the two ends. The CDR3 coding sequence is TGCGCCAGCAGCGTGGACTCGCTCTCCTACGAGCAGTACTTC. It translates to CASSVDSLSYEQYF.

The chain combines TRBV28 with TRBJ2-1, with TRBD1 matching over 8 bases. The trim removed 6 bases at V and 7 bases at J, leaving 14 bases unmatched. Germline values: CDR1 MDHEN, CDR2 SYDVKM. CDR3 size: 16 residues. As DNA, the CDR3 is TGTGCCAGCAGCACAACCAGGGGGCGCCGGAGGAATGAGCAGTTCTTC. Amino acids: CASSTTRGRRRNEQFF.

The rearrangement joins TRBV18 to TRBJ2-2; the D is unclear. Germline CDR1 reads KGHSH; CDR2 reads LQKENI. The CDR3 sequence is 14 residues long. V was trimmed by 3 bases and J by 4 bases, leaving 9 bases between them. In DNA form, the CDR3 reads TGTGCCAGCTCACCTACACGAGGCACCGGGGAGCTGTTTTTT. It codes for CASSPTRGTGELFF.

This clonotype was observed a few times. The chain recombines TRBV7-2 with TRBJ2-5; a weak D match, TRBD2 (5 bases). The CDR3 sequence is 14 residues long. The germline V gene has CDR1 SGHTA and CDR2 FQGNSA. With 5 bases removed from V and 1 base from J, the gap between germline ends came to 11 bases. CDR3 residues: CASSVTAGQETQYF. CDR3 in DNA: TGTGCCAGCAGCGTAACCGCGGGCCAAGAGACCCAGTACTTC.

The chain combines TRBV12-3 or TRBV12-4 with TRBJ1-4; D is perhaps TRBD1 (5 bases). V lost 1 base and J lost 8, with 17 bases in between. CDR3 length equals 16 residues. The CDR3 sequence: CASSLVPGREEEKLFF. DNA of the CDR3: TGTGCCAGCAGTTTAGTGCCCGGCAGGGAGGAGGAAAAACTGTTTTTT.

This clonotype was seen only a few times. The rearrangement links TRBV29-1 to TRBJ2-3; 11 bases match TRBD2. Germline assignment: CDR1 SQVTM and CDR2 ANQGSEA. V gave up 7 bases and J gave up 9 bases; unmatched junction bases: 12. The CDR3 extends over 14 amino acids. The CDR3 is CSGIAGGKVGTQYF. The CDR3 DNA reads TGCAGCGGTATAGCGGGAGGGAAAGTGGGGACGCAGTATTTT.

This clonotype was seen more than once but under ten times. The chain carries TRBV18 and TRBJ1-4; perhaps TRBD1 as D (5 bases). The CDR3 is 14 residues long. V gave up 3 bases and J gave up 5 bases, with 10 bases separating them. From germline, CDR1 is KGHSH and CDR2 LQKENI. DNA of the CDR3: TGTGCCAGCTCACCGAGGGGCTCGAATGAAAAACTGTTTTTT. Its translation: CASSPRGSNEKLFF.

The chain links TRBV5-1 to TRBJ2-4; possibly TRBD1 for D (6 bases). V was pared by 1 base and J by 8 bases, with 13 bases between. The CDR3 covers 14 residues. CDR1 and CDR2 (germline): SGHRS, YFSETQ. The CDR3 sequence: CASSLRLGADIQYF. CDR3 sequence (DNA): TGCGCCAGCAGCTTGAGATTGGGGGCCGACATTCAGTACTTC.

This clonotype was seen a handful of times. The chain has TRBV5-1 and TRBJ2-3; D is uncertain. Germline CDR1 is SGHRS and CDR2 is YFSETQ. With 2 bases removed from V and 0 bases from J, the gap between germline ends came to 7 bases. CDR3 length: 14 residues. CDR3: CASSFSASTDTQYF. The DNA for the CDR3 is TGCGCCAGCAGCTTCTCTGCGAGCACAGATACGCAGTATTTT.

CDR3 loop: CASKRVPEGQPQHF. In DNA, the CDR3 is TGTGCCAGCAAACGAGTTCCCGAGGGGCAGCCCCAGCATTTT. This chain connects TRBV27 to TRBJ1-5, with D tentatively TRBD1 (5 bases). This CDR3 region has 14 residues. The V gene lost 7 bases and the J gene lost 7 bases, with 17 bases spanning the gap. CDR1 MNHEY and CDR2 SMNVEV come from the germline V gene (reference sequence).

In this sample, this clonotype turned up a few times. This chain joins TRBV29-1 and TRBJ2-7; no firm D call. V was shortened by 4 bases and J by 0 bases, with 4 bases between the two germline ends. Germline V gene lookup returns CDR1 SQVTM and CDR2 ANQGSEA. This CDR3 region has 11 residues. CDR3 DNA: TGCAGCGTTGCCCTCTCCTACGAGCAGTACTTC. Amino acids: CSVALSYEQYF.

This clonotype has a handful of counts. The V gene is TRBV20-1, the J gene TRBJ2-3, with 9 nucleotides matching TRBD2. V trimming: 6 bases; J trimming: 6 bases; junction bases outside the gene matches: 13. CDR1 and CDR2 (germline): DFQATT, SNEGSKA (reference sequence). The CDR3 runs 15 residues. The CDR3 DNA is TGCAGTGCGCTGACTAGCGGTCCCACAACGGATACGCAGTATTTT. This sequence encodes CSALTSGPTTDTQYF.

This clonotype was picked up a small number of times. The CDR3 DNA is TGTGCCAGCAGCCCACAGACAGGACCAAGTGAAAAACTGTTTTTT. Protein: CASSPQTGPSEKLFF. The genes are TRBV7-2 and TRBJ1-4; maybe TRBD1 (6 bases). CDR3 length: 15 amino acids. V dropped 5 bases and J dropped 7 bases, with 17 bases sitting between them. From germline, CDR1 is SGHTA and CDR2 FQGNSA.

This clonotype was seen a few times. This sequence joins TRBV3-1 and TRBJ2-3, with D maybe TRBD2 (6 bases). CDR3 length: 16 amino acids. Germline V CDR1 and CDR2: LGHDT, YNNKEL (reference sequence). V was cut by 1 base and J by 4 bases, with 15 bases left in between. The CDR3 DNA follows: TGTGCCAGCAGCCAAGGACAACTAGCCGGTGCAGATACGCAGTATTTT. Translating gives CASSQGQLAGADTQYF.

This clonotype has a count of ten or more. This chain joins TRBV12-3 or TRBV12-4 and TRBJ1-2; D gene uncertain. V lost 7 bases and J 1 base, leaving 16 bases between the germline ends. The CDR3 covers 15 residues. The CDR3 region has the DNA TGTGCCAGCACCCGAAGGGAGATGATTAACTATGGCTACACCTTC. It encodes CASTRREMINYGYTF.

This chain joins TRBV5-1 and TRBJ2-3; TRBD2 is a possible D gene (6 bases). CDR3 length: 15 residues. Trimming shortened V by 3 bases and J by 0 bases, and 11 bases separated the two germline ends. The germline CDR1 and CDR2 sequences are SGHRS and YFSETQ. In nucleotides, the CDR3 is TGCGCCAGCAGCTACGCAGGGACTAGCACAGATACGCAGTATTTT. As protein: CASSYAGTSTDTQYF.

The V gene is TRBV18, the J gene TRBJ1-2; no clear D. Germline V gives CDR1 KGHSH, CDR2 LQKENI. The CDR3 runs to 16 residues. The V and J ends lost 5 bases and 8 bases respectively, with 24 bases between them. CDR3 nucleotides: TGTGCCAGCTCATCATCAACGGGAAATGCCTTGGCAGGCTACACCTTC. Residues: CASSSSTGNALAGYTF.

The rearrangement uses TRBV7-2 and TRBJ2-7; tentatively, D is TRBD1 or TRBD2 (5 bases each). Trimming removed 6 bases from V and 6 bases from J, with 21 bases in between. The CDR3 contains 15 residues. Germline-derived CDR1 and CDR2 are SGHTA and FQGNSA. The DNA of the CDR3 is TGTGCCAGCAGGGGGCAGTCGGGGTCGGTCTCCGAGCAGTACTTC. Protein product: CASRGQSGSVSEQYF. The variable domain in full, completed from reference TRBV7-2 and TRBJ2-7, reads GAGVSQSPSNKVTEKGKDVELRCDPISGHTALYWYRQSLGQGLEFLIYFQGNSAPDKSGLPSDRFSAERTGGSVSTLTIQRTQQEDSAVYLCASRGQSGSVSEQYFGPGTRLTVT.

The sample holds a few counts of this clonotype. The chain links TRBV4-3 to TRBJ2-3; TRBD2 is a possible D gene (7 bases). CDR3 size: 16 residues. The V end was cut by 0 bases, the J end by 5 bases, with 15 bases between. In germline, CDR1 is LGHNA, CDR2 YSLEER. CDR3 amino acids: CASSQDAGGGIDTQYF. For the CDR3, the DNA is TGCGCCAGCAGCCAAGATGCGGGCGGGGGCATAGATACGCAGTATTTT.

The rearrangement uses TRBV12-5 and TRBJ2-1; TRBD1 is a possible D gene (6 bases). Trimming removed 7 bases at V and 4 bases at J, with 11 bases between. The germline V gene has CDR1 LGHNT and CDR2 FRNRAP. The CDR3 has 13 residues. This chain's CDR3 is CASEDSDYNEQFF. The DNA for the CDR3 is TGTGCTAGTGAGGACAGTGATTACAATGAGCAGTTCTTC.

This clonotype was detected ten times or more. The chain joins TRBV5-1 to TRBJ1-5; the D is unclear. The germline V and J ends were trimmed by 0 bases and 0 bases, with 7 bases remaining between them. CDR3 length: 15 residues. Germline values: CDR1 SGHRS, CDR2 YFSETQ. The CDR3 loop is CASSLAGNSNQPQHF. CDR3 nucleotides: TGCGCCAGCAGCTTGGCGGGGAATAGCAATCAGCCCCAGCATTTT.

This clonotype was picked up many times. The V call is TRBV20-1, the J call TRBJ2-6, with 12 bases aligning to TRBD2. The J segment lost 1 base and the V segment lost 3 bases, leaving 7 bases of the junction unmatched. CDR3 length: 18 residues. The germline V gene encodes CDR1 DFQATT and CDR2 SNEGSKA (reference sequence). CDR3 loop: CSARSPGLAGSGANVLTF. CDR3 nucleotides: TGCAGTGCTAGGTCTCCGGGACTAGCGGGTTCTGGGGCCAACGTCCTGACTTTC.

As concerns this clonotype: This may arise from a read error, as a much more abundant clone is one base away. A read error is likely, as this CDR3 ends without the conserved phenylalanine or tryptophan. No DNA is shown, since the ends of the CDR3 on it are uncertain; the CDR3 is the one TCRdb lists. V and J are TRBV21-1 and TRBJ2-7. TRBV21-1 counts as a pseudogene. The CDR3 spans 10 amino acids, including both terminal residues. CDR3 amino acids: CARVNAAQYL.

J is TRBJ1-1 and V is TRBV7-9, with D uncertain. The CDR3 spans 17 residues. V dropped 5 bases and J dropped 0 bases, with 19 bases sitting between them. Germline V gene lookup returns CDR1 SEHNR and CDR2 FQNEAQ (reference sequence). Here the CDR3 reads CASSPQAEPSMNTEAFF. CDR3 bases: TGTGCCAGCAGCCCCCAAGCAGAGCCATCAATGAACACTGAAGCTTTCTTT. Variable domain in full (rest from reference TRBV7-9 and TRBJ1-1): DTGVSQNPRHKITKRGQNVTFRCDPISEHNRLYWYRQTLGQGPEFLTYFQNEAQLEKSRLLSDRFSAERPKGSFSTLEIQRTEQGDSAMYLCASSPQAEPSMNTEAFFGQGTRLTVV.

This clonotype came up a few times. The rearrangement links TRBV20-1 to TRBJ2-7; TRBD1 agrees at 7 bases. CDR3 length: 13 residues. The V and J ends lost 7 bases and 6 bases, in that order; junction bases with no gene match: 12. Germline CDR1 DFQATT, CDR2 SNEGSKA (reference sequence). The CDR3 DNA reads TGCAGTGGACAGGGACGGCTTTTAATCGAGCAGTACTTC. Protein sequence: CSGQGRLLIEQYF.

The sample holds a few counts of this clonotype. This sequence joins TRBV7-9 and TRBJ2-1; a possible D gene is TRBD2 (6 bases). The CDR3 has 13 amino acids. Germline CDR1 and CDR2: SEHNR and FQNEAQ (reference sequence). V lost 7 bases and J lost 1, with 8 bases in between. CDR3 sequence reads: CASTRGSYNEQFF. The CDR3 DNA sequence: TGTGCCAGCACCCGGGGGTCCTACAATGAGCAGTTCTTC.

The chain joins TRBV9 to TRBJ2-7; TRBD1 agrees at 7 bases. CDR1 and CDR2 from the germline V gene are SGDLS and YYNGEE. Unmatched junction bases numbered 7, after V lost 0 bases and J lost 4 bases. The CDR3 is 15 residues long. CDR3: CASSVGDSRSYEQYF. The CDR3 DNA sequence: TGTGCCAGCAGCGTAGGGGACAGCAGGTCATACGAGCAGTACTTC.

This clonotype has just a few counts. The rearrangement links TRBV10-3 to TRBJ2-7; D might be TRBD2 (6 bases). The CDR3 length is 12 residues. Trimming shortened V by 10 bases and J by 0 bases, and 10 bases separated the two germline ends. Looked up from germline, CDR1 is ENHRY and CDR2 is SYGVKD. The CDR3 coding sequence is TGTGCCAGTACGGGAGACTCCTACGAGCAGTACTTC. This encodes CASTGDSYEQYF.

Here the CDR3 DNA reads TGTGCCAGCAGTTTAACCCCACGGAGCTCTGGAAACACCATATATTTT. Translating it yields CASSLTPRSSGNTIYF. V usage is TRBV6-2 or TRBV6-3 and J usage is TRBJ1-3; D ambiguous. This CDR3 has 16 residues. V was clipped by 4 bases and J by 0 bases, with 13 bases between them. The germline V gene has CDR1 MNHEY and CDR2 SVGEGT.